The 20 T cell receptor beta chains below were found in one sample sequenced in a study of technical replicates of blood from a handful of donors (dated by TCRdb to the late 2010s). Library preparation was by the immunoSEQ multiplex PCR assay. TCRdb stores this immuneACCESS table with in-frame sequences only. Part of the clones is absent; in the studies checked, under half of the shortfall reflects unresolved V genes, and no reason is known for the rest. Present in this sample are about 69,000 clones, over 75% of which were seen just once. 3.5% to 5.5% of the sample goes to the ten largest clones. Sample: PBMCs. The receptors originated from a human donor in good health. Some clones in this sample may be carry-over from other donors' samples.

CDR3 region: CASSPVDRALSYNSPLHF. For the CDR3, the DNA is TGTGCCAGCTCACCAGTAGACAGGGCTCTCTCCTATAATTCACCCCTCCACTTT. The chain employs TRBV18 and TRBJ1-6, with TRBD1 identical over 7 bases. Per germline, CDR1 KGHSH and CDR2 LQKENI. The CDR3 spans 18 residues. J was trimmed by 0 bases and V by 2 bases; bases with no gene match: 7.

V and J are TRBV6-1 and TRBJ2-2, with TRBD1 identical over 7 bases. The germline V gene has CDR1 MNHNS and CDR2 SASEGT. Trimming took 8 bases from V and 9 from J; bases not matched to a gene: 12. The CDR3 has 14 amino acids. CDR3 bases: TGTGCCAGCGATGAGGGGGCCCTTGAGAGGGAGCTGTTTTTT. Encoded protein: CASDEGALERELFF.

This clone was observed a single time. This chain uses TRBV9 with TRBJ2-3; the match to TRBD1 covers 8 bases. The CDR3 runs 15 residues. With V trimmed by 0 bases and J by 4 bases, 4 bases remained unmatched. The germline V gene encodes CDR1 SGDLS and CDR2 YYNGEE. The CDR3 sequence: CASSVGAGGADTQYF. Written as DNA, the CDR3 is TGTGCCAGCAGCGTAGGGGCAGGGGGCGCAGATACGCAGTATTTT.

The J gene is TRBJ1-6, the V gene TRBV6-1; possibly TRBD1 for D (6 bases). The CDR3 spans 16 residues. Germline CDR1 and CDR2: MNHNS and SASEGT. V lost 3 bases and J 8 bases, leaving 17 bases between the germline ends. Here the CDR3 DNA reads TGTGCCAGCAGTGACTGGGCCAGGGGAGTAGATTCACCCCTCCACTTT. This codes for CASSDWARGVDSPLHF.

V gene TRBV6-6 combines with J gene TRBJ2-3; D possibly corresponds to TRBD2 (5 bases). CDR1 and CDR2 from the germline V gene are MNHNY and SVGAGI (reference sequence). This CDR3 is built from 14 residues. V dropped 4 bases and J dropped 2 bases, with 10 bases sitting between them. Here the CDR3 reads CASSFDYTTDTQYF. The CDR3 DNA sequence: TGTGCCAGCAGTTTTGACTATACCACAGATACGCAGTATTTT.

There are a few counts of this clone. V usage is TRBV5-1 and J usage is TRBJ1-1; D possibly corresponds to TRBD1 (6 bases). This CDR3 region has 14 residues. Between the trimmed V and J ends, which lost 4 bases and 4 bases, there was a span of 14 bases. Looked up from germline, CDR1 is SGHRS and CDR2 is YFSETQ. The CDR3 reads CASSIQGDGTEAFF. CDR3 bases: TGCGCCAGCAGCATACAGGGAGATGGCACTGAAGCTTTCTTT.

The chain combines TRBV29-1 with TRBJ1-4; 9 bases align to TRBD1. Per the germline V gene, CDR1 is SQVTM and CDR2 is ANQGSEA. The CDR3 sequence is 14 residues long. V lost 6 bases and J lost 4; bases outside the gene matches: 6. CDR3 coding DNA: TGCAGCGTACAGGGGGCTGTGTTTAATGAAAAACTGTTTTTT. It yields the protein CSVQGAVFNEKLFF.

The chain uses TRBV12-5 and TRBJ2-1, with 7 bases fitting TRBD1. Germline CDR1 is LGHNT and CDR2 is FRNRAP. The CDR3 runs to 12 residues. The CDR3 protein is CGGGSSYNEQFF. The CDR3 DNA sequence: TGTGGAGGGGGCAGCTCCTACAATGAGCAGTTCTTC.

The J gene is TRBJ2-2, the V gene TRBV25-1; 10 positions match TRBD2. Germline V lookup: CDR1 MGHDK, CDR2 SYGVNS. The CDR3 extends over 18 amino acids. Trimming at V came to 2 bases and at J to 1 base, leaving 7 bases not matched to a gene. CDR3 coding DNA: TGTGCCAGCAGTGAAGGAGTTAGCGGGGGGATGAACACCGGGGAGCTGTTTTTT. Residues: CASSEGVSGGMNTGELFF. The variable domain in full, completed from reference TRBV25-1 and TRBJ2-2, reads EADIYQTPRYLVIGTGKKITLECSQTMGHDKMYWYQQDPGMELHLIHYSYGVNSTEKGDLSSESTVSRIRTEHFPLTLESARPSHTSQYLCASSEGVSGGMNTGELFFGEGSRLTVL.

The J gene is TRBJ1-2, the V gene TRBV7-6; D is perhaps TRBD1 (5 bases). The CDR3 covers 15 residues. Germline CDR1 is SGHVS and CDR2 is FNYEAQ. With 2 bases removed from V and 2 bases from J, the gap between germline ends came to 12 bases. CDR3 loop: CASSLSGRPNYGYTF. The CDR3 DNA reads TGTGCCAGCAGCTTATCAGGGCGCCCAAACTATGGCTACACCTTC.

The V gene is TRBV12-2, the J gene TRBJ2-7; TRBD2 is taken as the D call from the table, unchecked against the DNA. TRBV12-2 has pseudogene status. There are 17 residues in the CDR3. The chain's CDR3 is CASRLALDSGRTYEQYF. The CDR3 DNA is TGTGCAAGTCGCTTAGCGCTTGATAGCGGGCGAACCTACGAGCAGTACTTC.

In its sample, this clone was seen once. The CDR3 DNA reads as TGTGCCAGCAGCCCCTGGGACGGGGGGAAACTGTTTTTT. Protein product: CASSPWDGGKLFF. The chain recombines TRBV7-9 with TRBJ1-4, with TRBD1 as a possible D gene (5 bases). With 5 bases removed from V and 11 bases from J, the gap between germline ends came to 15 bases. The CDR3 is made up of 13 amino acids. Looked up from germline, CDR1 is SEHNR and CDR2 is FQNEAQ (reference sequence).

This clone turned up a few times. The chain combines TRBV28 with TRBJ2-1; TRBD1 matches 9 bases. The CDR3 extends over 12 amino acids. Germline V gene data show CDR1 as MDHEN and CDR2 as SYDVKM. The V and J ends lost 7 bases and 8 bases, in that order; junction bases with no gene match: 3. The CDR3 DNA reads TGTGCCAGCACCAGGACAGGGGATGAGCAGTTCTTC. Protein sequence: CASTRTGDEQFF.

The chain employs TRBV7-8 and TRBJ1-5; TRBD1 matches at 8 bases. The V segment lost 5 bases and the J segment 3 bases; nucleotides outside the gene matches: 9. This CDR3 spans 16 amino acids. CDR1 is SGHVS, CDR2 FQNEAQ, per germline. Here the CDR3 reads CASSPGTGTINQPQHF. CDR3 bases: TGTGCCAGCAGCCCAGGGACAGGCACAATCAATCAGCCCCAGCATTTT.

V usage is TRBV7-7 and J usage is TRBJ2-2; 12 nucleotides agree with TRBD2. Looked up from germline, CDR1 is SSHAT and CDR2 is FNYEAQ (reference sequence). This CDR3 is built from 14 residues. V shed 4 bases, J shed 7 bases, and the junction held 1 base outside the gene matches. The CDR3 coding sequence is TGTGCCAGCAGCTGGACTAGCGGGGACGGGGAGCTGTTTTTT. It yields the protein CASSWTSGDGELFF.

The genes are TRBV2 and TRBJ2-1; D might be TRBD2 (5 bases). V was pared by 6 bases and J by 7 bases, with 13 bases between. CDR1 and CDR2 (germline): SNHLY, FYNNEI. CDR3 size: 13 residues. CDR3 in amino acids: CASRTPSGNEQFF. CDR3 in DNA: TGTGCCAGCAGGACCCCTTCGGGGAATGAGCAGTTCTTC.

V is TRBV19 and J is TRBJ1-1, with 10 bases identical to TRBD1. With 6 bases clipped from V and 5 bases from J, the junction kept 6 bases outside the gene matches. The CDR3 loop spans 14 amino acids. CDR1 is LNHDA, CDR2 SQIVND, per germline (reference sequence). The CDR3 region is CASSLGQGRTEAFF. As DNA, the CDR3 is TGTGCCAGTAGCTTGGGACAGGGGCGGACTGAAGCTTTCTTT.

This clone was recorded a few times. Different DNA sequences within this sample yield the same CDR3. V usage is TRBV7-9 and J usage is TRBJ1-6; D uncertain. V lost 1 base to trimming and J lost 5 bases, with 6 bases between them. There are 14 residues in the CDR3. The V gene's germline CDR1 is SEHNR and CDR2 FQNEAQ (reference sequence). The CDR3 spells CASSLDSNNSPLHF. The CDR3 coding sequence is TGTGCCAGCAGCTTAGACAGTAATAATTCACCCCTCCACTTT.

V gene TRBV4-3 combines with J gene TRBJ2-7; 7 bases map to TRBD1. CDR3 length: 15 residues. The trim removed 1 base at V and 3 bases at J, leaving 6 bases unmatched. Germline V CDR1 and CDR2: LGHNA, YSLEER. CDR3 DNA sequence: TGCGCCAGCAGCCAAGCCCGGGACAGCTTCTACGAGCAGTACTTC. As protein: CASSQARDSFYEQYF.

The genes are TRBV9 and TRBJ2-2; 8 bases fit TRBD2. From germline, CDR1 is SGDLS and CDR2 YYNGEE. The J segment lost 6 bases and the V segment lost 0 bases, leaving 13 bases of the junction unmatched. This CDR3 has 18 amino acids. The CDR3 here is CASSVEEGLAGFAGELFF. The CDR3 DNA follows: TGTGCCAGCAGCGTAGAAGAGGGGTTAGCGGGGTTCGCCGGGGAGCTGTTTTTT. Filled out from reference TRBV9 and TRBJ2-2, the complete variable domain reads DSGVTQTPKHLITATGQRVTLRCSPRSGDLSVYWYQQSLDQGLQFLIQYYNGEERAKGNILERFSAQQFPDLHSELNLSSLELGDSALYFCASSVEEGLAGFAGELFFGEGSRLTVL.